A selection of T cell receptor beta chains follows, all from one sample in a study of tumor and adjacent non-tumor tissue in lung cancer. TCRdb reprocessed the multiplex PCR reads with MiXCR, giving one entry per CDR3 protein. The data contain approximately 76,000 distinct CDR3 sequences, less than 75% of them singletons. Sequencing used lung tumor tissue. These TCRs come from a woman between 65 and 79 years old with non-small cell lung cancer. The CDR3 runs from the conserved cysteine through the conserved F or W. The order of the fields is CDR3 protein, CDR3 DNA, D gene, clone size, V gene, J gene. The D gene is left open where the match is weak. The size entry is marked missing in some rows and otherwise reads once, few, many or a size class.

CSVASSGSAGEPFF	TGCAGCGTTGCTTCTAGCGGGAGTGCAGGGGAGCCGTTTTTT	TRBD2	.	TRBV29-1	TRBJ2-2
CASWRTGGSYNKQFF	TGTGCCAGCTGGCGGACGGGAGGCTCCTACAATAAGCAGTTCTTC	TRBD2	.	TRBV5-4	TRBJ2-1
CSLAAGDTGELFF	TGCAGCCTTGCCGCGGGTGACACCGGGGAGCTGTTTTTC	.	.	TRBV29-1	TRBJ2-2
CASSLDGAGGVGEQFF	TGTGCCAGCAGCTTAGATGGAGCGGGAGGTGTTGGTGAGCAGTTCTTC	TRBD2	.	TRBV11-3	TRBJ2-1
CTSSQDRTADTQYF	TGTACCAGCAGCCAAGATCGTACCGCAGATACACAGTATTTT	.	.	TRBV4-2	TRBJ2-3
CAGSQDFHTATNEKLFF	TGTGCCGGCAGCCAAGATTTCCACACTGCAACTAACGAAAAACTGTTTTTT	.	.	TRBV4-2	TRBJ1-4
CAINESTCFRIEAFF	TGTGCCATCAATGAGTCGACATGTTTCCGCATTGAAGCTTTCTTT	.	.	TRBV10-3	TRBJ1-1
CSVERSAGEPKQYF	TGCAGCGTTGAGCGTTCAGCGGGAGAGCCGAAGCAGTACTTT	TRBD2	.	TRBV29-1	TRBJ2-7
CASTKRDWDSRNIQYF	TGCGCCAGCACCAAGCGAGACTGGGACAGCAGAAACATTCAGTACTTC	TRBD1	.	TRBV5-1	TRBJ2-4
CTWSVPQEVAIRQPQHF	TGTACCTGGAGTGTACCCCAAGAAGTAGCCATAAGGCAGCCCCAGCATTTT	.	.	TRBV30	TRBJ1-5
CAIRTGELAGVPYEQCF	TGTGCAATCAGGACAGGGGAACTAGCGGGTGTTCCCTACGAGCAATGCTTC	.	.	TRBV10-3	TRBJ2-7
CASSLQAGLSYSEQFF	TGTGCCAGCAGCTTGCAAGCAGGACTGTCCTACAGTGAGCAGTTCTTC	.	.	TRBV5-6	TRBJ2-1
CAGSLRTSGTTDTQYF	TGTGCCGGCAGCTTAAGGACTAGCGGGACCACGGATACGCAGTATTTT	TRBD2	.	TRBV5-4	TRBJ2-3
CASRTGVDQPQHF	TGTGCCAGCAGGACAGGGGTGGATCAGCCCCAGCATTTT	TRBD1	many	TRBV28	TRBJ1-5
CASSLYRGTTNEKLSF	TGTGCCAGCAGCTTATACAGGGGCACAACTAATGAAAAACTGTCTTTT	TRBD1	.	TRBV5-5	TRBJ1-4
CAIKVAGELFF	TGTGCCATCAAGGTGGCCGGGGAGCTGTTTTTT	.	many	TRBV10-3	TRBJ2-2
CASSPDSGYEKLFF	TGTGCCAGCAGTCCGGACAGTGGATATGAAAAACTGTTTTTT	.	many	TRBV12-3/TRBV12-4	TRBJ1-4
CASSPGAGTEEKETQYF	TGTGCCAGCAGCCCAGGTGCGGGGACCGAGGAAAAGGAGACCCAGTACTTC	.	.	TRBV6-6	TRBJ2-5
CASSSGDTYYEQYF	TGTGCCAGCAGTTCGGGAGACACCTACTACGAGCAGTACTTC	.	few	TRBV28	TRBJ2-7
CASSESGGRAREQFF	TGTGCCAGCAGTGAATCTGGCGGGAGGGCCCGTGAGCAGTTCTTC	TRBD2	.	TRBV25-1	TRBJ2-1
CSVRASASHEQFF	TGCAGTGTTAGGGCTAGCGCATCCCACGAGCAGTTCTTC	.	.	TRBV29-1	TRBJ2-1
CASSLSYIGTGGVRNTEALF	TGCGCCAGCAGCTTGAGTTACATCGGGACAGGGGGGGTCCGTAACACTGAAGCTCTCTTT	TRBD1	few	TRBV5-1	TRBJ1-1
CASSELGCGRNTQYF	TGTGCCAGCAGCGAACTGGGGTGCGGGAGGAATACGCAGTATTTT	TRBD2	.	TRBV6-2/TRBV6-3	TRBJ2-3
CAGSLAEVLHGYTF	TGTGCAGGCAGCTTGGCTGAGGTTCTTCATGGCTACACCTTC	.	.	TRBV5-4	TRBJ1-2
CASSQGTGRGQETQYF	TGCGCCAGCAGCCAGGGAACGGGACGGGGGCAAGAGACCCAGTACTTC	.	.	TRBV4-2	TRBJ2-5
CSVGQGTGNDHTF	.	.	.	TRBV29-1	TRBJ1-2
CASSQGDQETQYF	TGTGCCAGCTCCCAGGGCGATCAAGAGACCCAGTACTTC	.	.	TRBV12-3/TRBV12-4	TRBJ2-5
CSGGNRYGAFF	TGCAGCGGAGGAAACAGGTATGGAGCTTTCTTT	.	.	TRBV29-1	TRBJ1-1
CASSLETSGSGTDTQYF	TGCGCCAGCAGCTTGGAGACTAGCGGGAGTGGCACAGATACGCAGTATTTT	TRBD2	once	TRBV5-1	TRBJ2-3
CAIQGVRSNIGELFF	TGTGCCATCCAGGGGGTGCGTTCGAACATCGGGGAGCTGTTTTTT	TRBD1	.	TRBV6-5	TRBJ2-2
CSTIRGGRTVTQYF	TGCAGCACGATTCGAGGAGGGCGAACAGTTACGCAGTATTTT	.	.	TRBV29-1	TRBJ2-3
CASGLASRSYNEQFF	TGTGCCAGCGGCTTAGCTAGCAGGAGCTACAATGAACAGTTCTTC	.	once	TRBV11-3	TRBJ2-1
CASGLRAQDTQYF	TGTGCCAGCGGCTTAAGGGCCCAAGATACGCAGTATTTT	.	few	TRBV11-2	TRBJ2-3
CSVLLAGVYNGQFF	TGCAGCGTGCTTCTAGCGGGAGTATACAATGGGCAGTTCTTC	TRBD2	.	TRBV29-1	TRBJ2-1
CSVILAGKDDEQFF	TGCAGCGTTATTCTAGCGGGGAAAGACGATGAGCAGTTCTTC	TRBD2	.	TRBV29-1	TRBJ2-1
CASSPWTSSGANVLTF	TGTGCCAGCAGCCCCTGGACTAGCTCTGGGGCCAACGTCCTGACTTTC	TRBD2	many	TRBV7-8	TRBJ2-6
CAISESGEELYGYTF	TGTGCCATCAGTGAGTCGGGTGAGGAGCTCTATGGCTACACCTTC	.	.	TRBV10-3	TRBJ1-2
CAISVSANQEIQYF	TGTGCCATCAGTGTGTCGGCTAACCAAGAGATCCAGTACTTC	.	.	TRBV10-3	TRBJ2-5